The 10 T cell receptor beta chains below were found in one sample sequenced in a study of blood T cell repertoires in COVID-19. TCRdb's table, derived via immunoSEQ multiplex PCR, lists solely in-frame clones and lacks some. The sample lists around 340,000 clones, 65% to 85% occurring once. Source material: peripheral blood. All receptors come from a young man with active or convalescent COVID-19.

J is TRBJ2-6 and V is TRBV4-2; tentative D call: TRBD2 (5 bases). Germline values: CDR1 LGHNA, CDR2 YNFKEQ. This CDR3 has 19 residues. V gave up 4 bases and J gave up 0 bases, with 19 bases separating them. The CDR3 spells CASSPLFDGGRSGANVLTF. CDR3 in DNA: TGTGCCAGCAGCCCGCTCTTCGACGGAGGCCGCTCTGGGGCCAACGTCCTGACTTTC.

The V gene is TRBV6-5, the J gene TRBJ1-2; possible D gene TRBD1, 6 bases. The CDR3 sequence is 14 residues long. Per germline, CDR1 MNHEY and CDR2 SVGAGI. Trimming removed 4 bases from V and 2 bases from J, with 11 bases in between. The chain's CDR3 is CASSSRDTNYGYTF. The DNA of the CDR3 is TGTGCCAGCAGTTCCCGGGACACAAACTATGGCTACACCTTC.

On this clone: One end of the junction does not line up with germline, which may come from a read error. The V and J genes are TRBV28 and TRBJ1-2, with 10 bases fitting TRBD1. This CDR3 is 12 amino acids long. CDR1 and CDR2 from the germline V gene are MDHEN and SYDVKM. CDR3 DNA: TGTGCCAGCAGTTTGGACCGGGACAGGGGTTCCTTC. Amino acids: CASSLDRDRGSF.

The chain couples TRBV4-1 to TRBJ1-4; no clear D gene. V lost 4 bases and J 5 bases, leaving 20 bases between the germline ends. The CDR3 sequence is 17 residues long. Germline V CDR1 and CDR2: MGHRA, YSYEKL. The CDR3 region is CASSPTERQGWNEKLFF. The CDR3, as DNA: TGCGCCAGCAGCCCTACCGAGAGACAAGGATGGAATGAAAAACTGTTTTTT.

The V gene is TRBV7-2, the J gene TRBJ2-6, with D possibly matching TRBD1 (6 bases). Trimming removed 5 bases from V and 2 bases from J, with 13 bases in between. Germline V gene data show CDR1 as SGHTA and CDR2 as FQGNSA. This CDR3 is built from 16 residues. Here the CDR3 DNA reads TGTGCCAGCAGCCCACAAACAGGGACTGGGGCCAACGTCCTGACTTTC. It yields the protein CASSPQTGTGANVLTF. Full variable domain (rest looked up from reference TRBV7-2 and TRBJ2-6): GAGVSQSPSNKVTEKGKDVELRCDPISGHTALYWYRQSLGQGLEFLIYFQGNSAPDKSGLPSDRFSAERTGGSVSTLTIQRTQQEDSAVYLCASSPQTGTGANVLTFGAGSRLTVL.

This clone was found once. This chain links TRBV15 with TRBJ1-5; 10 bases agree with TRBD1. The CDR3 totals 16 residues. Germline CDR1 and CDR2: LNHNV and YYDKDF (reference sequence). J gave up 7 bases and V 1 base, and 7 bases lay outside the gene matches. CDR3 bases: TGTGCCACCAGCAGAGGTGGGGACAGGGGACGGCAGCCCCAGCATTTT. This encodes CATSRGGDRGRQPQHF. Combining the CDR3 with reference TRBV15 and TRBJ1-5 gives the whole variable domain DAMVIQNPRYQVTQFGKPVTLSCSQTLNHNVMYWYQQKSSQAPKLLFHYYDKDFNNEADTPDNFQSRRPNTSFCFLDIRSPGLGDTAMYLCATSRGGDRGRQPQHFGDGTRLSIL.

This rearrangement joins TRBV24-1 to TRBJ2-5; a weak D match, TRBD2 (6 bases). This CDR3 has 16 residues. Germline V gene lookup returns CDR1 KGHDR and CDR2 SFDVKD. V was pared by 5 bases and J by 2 bases, with 17 bases between. CDR3 residues: CATSGAAAGTQETQYF. CDR3 bases: TGTGCCACCAGTGGTGCGGCGGCAGGGACTCAAGAGACCCAGTACTTC.

The chain carries TRBV6-5 and TRBJ2-3; D might be TRBD2 (5 bases). Trimming shortened V by 5 bases and J by 2 bases, and 11 bases separated the two germline ends. The germline V gene has CDR1 MNHEY and CDR2 SVGAGI. CDR3 size: 14 residues. CDR3 residues: CASSPRTYTDTQYF. CDR3 nucleotides: TGTGCCAGCAGTCCCCGGACTTACACAGATACGCAGTATTTT.

The chain is built from TRBV23-1 and TRBJ2-3; 8 bases map to TRBD2. TRBV23-1 is an open reading frame, and its role is uncertain. V trimming: 0 bases; J trimming: 1 base; junction bases outside the gene matches: 6. The CDR3 loop spans 17 amino acids. In DNA, the CDR3 is TGCGCCAGCAGTCAATCGGGCCGGGAGGGTGGCACAGATACGCAGTATTTT. Translation: CASSQSGREGGTDTQYF.

This clone was recorded once. The chain combines TRBV19 with TRBJ2-1; 13 nucleotides align to TRBD2. V trimming: 1 base; J trimming: 8 bases; junction bases outside the gene matches: 2. This CDR3 has 15 residues. Germline V lookup: CDR1 LNHDA, CDR2 SQIVND (reference sequence). The CDR3 spells CASSIVLAGGDEQFF. CDR3 coding DNA: TGTGCCAGTAGTATAGTACTAGCGGGAGGGGATGAGCAGTTCTTC. Full variable domain (rest looked up from reference TRBV19 and TRBJ2-1): DGGITQSPKYLFRKEGQNVTLSCEQNLNHDAMYWYRQDPGQGLRLIYYSQIVNDFQKGDIAEGYSVSREKKESFPLTVTSAQKNPTAFYLCASSIVLAGGDEQFFGPGTRLTVL.